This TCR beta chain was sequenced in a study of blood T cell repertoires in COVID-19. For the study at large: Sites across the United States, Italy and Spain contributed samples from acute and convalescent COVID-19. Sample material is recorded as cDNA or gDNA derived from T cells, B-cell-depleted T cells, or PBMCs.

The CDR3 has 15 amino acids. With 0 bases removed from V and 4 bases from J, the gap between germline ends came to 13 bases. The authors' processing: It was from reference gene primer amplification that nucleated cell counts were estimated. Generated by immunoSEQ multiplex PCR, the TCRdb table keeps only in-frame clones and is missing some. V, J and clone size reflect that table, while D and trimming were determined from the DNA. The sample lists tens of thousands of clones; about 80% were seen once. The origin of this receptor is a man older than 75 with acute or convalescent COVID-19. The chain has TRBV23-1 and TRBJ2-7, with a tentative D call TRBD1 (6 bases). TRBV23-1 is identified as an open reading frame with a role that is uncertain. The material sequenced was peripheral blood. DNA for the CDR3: TGCGCCAGCAGTCAATCGATACAGGGTGGGTACGAGCAGTACTTC. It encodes CASSQSIQGGYEQYF.